A single sample is the source of the 32 T cell receptor beta chains below, sequenced in a study of blood T cell repertoires in COVID-19. TCRdb keeps only in-frame clones here, not all; method: immunoSEQ multiplex PCR. The sample includes about 200,000 clones, roughly 84% of them seen just once. The sample consisted of peripheral blood. Receptor source: a human donor in a cohort sampled during active COVID-19.

The V gene is TRBV12-3 or TRBV12-4, the J gene TRBJ2-3; D not certain. The length of the CDR3 is 12 residues. Trimming left V 7 bases short and J 0 bases short, with 5 bases between. The CDR3 loop reads CASTTSTDTQYF. The DNA of the CDR3 is TGTGCCAGCACTACCAGCACAGATACGCAGTATTTT.

This clone has a single count. CDR3 nucleotide sequence: TGTGCCAGCAGGCCTGGACTAGCGGTAGGGGGGACCCAGTACTTC. Translation gives CASRPGLAVGGTQYF. The chain has TRBV6-5 and TRBJ2-5; 10 positions match TRBD2. V lost 6 bases and J lost 7; bases outside the gene matches: 11. Per germline, CDR1 MNHEY and CDR2 SVGAGI. The CDR3 extends over 15 amino acids.

The rearrangement links TRBV5-1 to TRBJ1-3; 9 nucleotides match TRBD1. The CDR3 totals 16 residues. Trimming at V came to 5 bases and at J to 0 bases, leaving 6 bases not matched to a gene. Germline V gene data show CDR1 as SGHRS and CDR2 as YFSETQ. The CDR3 DNA reads as TGCGCCAGCAGTTCACAGGGGGCCGCCTCTGGAAACACCATATATTTT. Its translation: CASSSQGAASGNTIYF.

The CDR3 DNA reads as TGTGCCAGCAGCCCGGGACTAGATACGCAGTATTTT. Its protein is CASSPGLDTQYF. This sequence joins TRBV9 and TRBJ2-3, with a weak D call TRBD2 (6 bases). V lost 4 bases and J 5 bases, leaving 8 bases between the germline ends. The CDR3 extends over 12 amino acids. Germline lookup yields CDR1 SGDLS and CDR2 YYNGEE.

CDR3 sequence reads: CASSPELSGNTIYF. The CDR3 coding sequence is TGTGCCAGCAGCCCCGAGCTATCTGGAAACACCATATATTTT. The chain uses TRBV5-6 and TRBJ1-3; D not resolved. The V gene's germline CDR1 is SGHDT and CDR2 YYEEEE. The CDR3 contains 14 residues. V was shortened by 4 bases and J by 1 base, with 9 bases between the two germline ends.

The chain recombines TRBV6-4 with TRBJ2-2; 10 bases are a match to TRBD1. V gave up 6 bases and J gave up 2 bases; unmatched junction bases: 6. Germline-derived CDR1 and CDR2 are MRHNA and SNTAGT. This CDR3 has 16 residues. CDR3 DNA: TGTGCCAGCAGCGCCGACAGGGGGCTTAACACCGGGGAGCTGTTTTTT. It codes for CASSADRGLNTGELFF.

The V gene is TRBV24-1, the J gene TRBJ2-1; 9 positions agree with TRBD2. Per germline, CDR1 KGHDR and CDR2 SFDVKD. V dropped 2 bases and J dropped 7; count of bases not matched to a gene: 11. The CDR3 is 17 amino acids. The CDR3 DNA is TGTGCCACCAGTGATTACTCAGCGGGAGGCCAGCCAAATGAGCAGTTCTTC. Translating gives CATSDYSAGGQPNEQFF.

The V gene is TRBV28, the J gene TRBJ1-5; 7 nucleotides line up with TRBD1. This CDR3 region has 15 residues. V trimming: 5 bases; J trimming: 2 bases; junction bases outside the gene matches: 6. Germline loops: CDR1 MDHEN, CDR2 SYDVKM. The CDR3 DNA sequence: TGTGCCAGCAGTAAGGGGGCAAAAGGCAATCAGCCCCAGCATTTT. It codes for CASSKGAKGNQPQHF.

This clone has at least ten counts. This chain's CDR3 is CASSQDRRAQQYF. CDR3 nucleotides: TGTGCCAGCAGCCAAGATCGCAGGGCCCAGCAGTACTTC. The rearrangement uses TRBV4-2 and TRBJ2-7; perhaps TRBD1 as D (5 bases). Germline values: CDR1 LGHNA, CDR2 YNFKEQ. The ends were cut back, 0 bases at V and 8 bases at J, with 11 bases in the middle. The CDR3 length is 13 residues.

This clone occurred once. This rearrangement joins TRBV5-6 to TRBJ1-3; the D gene is possibly TRBD1 (6 bases). The germline V gene encodes CDR1 SGHDT and CDR2 YYEEEE. This CDR3 has 14 amino acids. With 4 bases removed from V and 4 bases from J, the gap between germline ends came to 12 bases. This CDR3 reads CASSPVGTGNTIYF. In DNA form, the CDR3 reads TGTGCCAGCAGCCCCGTTGGGACAGGAAACACCATATATTTT.

This clone was seen a handful of times. V usage is TRBV5-1 and J usage is TRBJ2-5; 11 bases map to TRBD2. The germline V gene encodes CDR1 SGHRS and CDR2 YFSETQ. The CDR3 extends over 13 amino acids. The V and J ends lost 4 bases and 7 bases, in that order; junction bases with no gene match: 3. The CDR3 loop is CASSAGTSGTQYF. The CDR3, as DNA: TGCGCCAGCAGCGCCGGGACTAGCGGGACCCAGTACTTC.

This clone was recorded only once. The chain couples TRBV19 to TRBJ1-1; TRBD1 is a possible D gene (6 bases). V shed 8 bases and J shed 4 bases, with 11 bases lying between them. CDR3 length: 12 amino acids. Germline V lookup: CDR1 LNHDA, CDR2 SQIVND (reference sequence). CDR3 in amino acids: CASARGPTEAFF. The CDR3 coding sequence is TGTGCCAGTGCCAGGGGACCCACTGAAGCTTTCTTT.

V gene TRBV10-2 combines with J gene TRBJ2-7; possible D gene TRBD1, 6 bases. Germline V gives CDR1 WSHSY, CDR2 SAAADI. CDR3 size: 12 residues. V lost 5 bases to trimming and J lost 5 bases, with 10 bases between them. The CDR3 sequence is CASSTGRDEQYF. The CDR3 nucleotides are TGCGCCAGCAGTACAGGGCGGGACGAGCAGTACTTC.

The chain uses TRBV28 and TRBJ1-3; 9 nucleotides line up with TRBD1. V shed 5 bases, J shed 4 bases, and the junction held 6 bases outside the gene matches. This CDR3 contains 15 residues. Looked up from germline, CDR1 is MDHEN and CDR2 is SYDVKM. In DNA form, the CDR3 reads TGTGCCAGCAGTACCCGGACAGGGGCAGGAAACACCATATATTTT. Protein: CASSTRTGAGNTIYF.

This clone was observed once. V and J are TRBV5-1 and TRBJ2-7; tentative D call: TRBD1 (6 bases). Trimming shortened V by 2 bases and J by 3 bases, and 9 bases separated the two germline ends. The CDR3 is 13 residues long. CDR1 and CDR2 (germline): SGHRS, YFSETQ. The CDR3 here is CASSLQGDYEQYF. CDR3 nucleotides: TGCGCCAGCAGCTTACAGGGCGACTACGAGCAGTACTTC.

J is TRBJ2-7 and V is TRBV19, with 9 bases fitting TRBD1. The trim removed 7 bases at V and 0 bases at J, leaving 7 bases unmatched. The length of the CDR3 is 15 residues. Per the germline V gene, CDR1 is LNHDA and CDR2 is SQIVND (reference sequence). DNA for the CDR3: TGTGCCAGTAAGGGCGGGACAGGGAGCTCCTACGAGCAGTACTTC. This sequence encodes CASKGGTGSSYEQYF.

This clone was picked up one time. This chain links TRBV2 with TRBJ1-1, with D possibly matching TRBD1 (5 bases). Between the trimmed V and J ends, which lost 0 bases and 5 bases, there was a span of 10 bases. Germline V gene lookup returns CDR1 SNHLY and CDR2 FYNNEI. The CDR3 is 14 residues long. DNA for the CDR3: TGTGCCAGCAGTGAAGCCAGGGAGGTGACTGAAGCTTTCTTT. It translates to CASSEAREVTEAFF.

The chain couples TRBV3-1 (or the pseudogene TRBV3-2) to TRBJ2-7; no clear D gene. CDR3 size: 14 residues. CDR1 LGHDT and CDR2 YNNKEL come from the germline V gene (reference sequence). Trimming removed 1 base from V and 2 bases from J, with 9 bases in between. CDR3 protein: CASSQAFKPYEQYF. Here the CDR3 DNA reads TGTGCCAGCAGCCAAGCGTTCAAGCCCTACGAGCAGTACTTC.

This chain connects TRBV7-2 to TRBJ1-2, with TRBD1 matching 7 bases. After removal of 1 base from V and 3 bases from J, the junction contained 5 bases not matched to a gene. Germline V lookup: CDR1 SGHTA, CDR2 FQGNSA. The CDR3 runs 15 residues. This CDR3 is CASSLVSRGDYGYTF. CDR3 nucleotide sequence: TGTGCCAGCAGCTTAGTCTCCAGGGGGGACTATGGCTACACCTTC.

The chain combines TRBV7-9 with TRBJ1-2, with D hard to call. V was trimmed by 7 bases and J by 5 bases, leaving 17 bases between them. Germline V gene sequence: CDR1 SEHNR, CDR2 FQNEAQ (reference sequence). The CDR3 consists of 14 residues. CDR3 sequence: CASNPYGVRYGYTF. The CDR3 DNA sequence: TGTGCCAGCAACCCTTACGGGGTCAGGTATGGCTACACCTTC.

The CDR3 loop reads CATSESTGATEAFF. The DNA for the CDR3 is TGTGCCACCAGTGAATCGACAGGGGCCACTGAAGCTTTCTTT. The chain joins TRBV24-1 to TRBJ1-1; 8 bases agree with TRBD1. This CDR3 region has 14 residues. Germline V gene sequence: CDR1 KGHDR, CDR2 SFDVKD. With V trimmed by 4 bases and J by 4 bases, 4 bases remained unmatched.

The chain uses TRBV3-1 (or the pseudogene TRBV3-2) and TRBJ1-6; 9 nucleotides agree with TRBD1. V lost 1 base to trimming and J lost 10 bases; unmatched junction nucleotides: 5. This CDR3 contains 15 residues. Germline values: CDR1 LGHDT, CDR2 YNNKEL (reference sequence). The CDR3 loop reads CASSQGRTGVSPLHF. The CDR3 nucleotides are TGTGCCAGCAGCCAAGGAAGGACAGGGGTATCACCCCTCCACTTT.

The J gene is TRBJ2-5, the V gene TRBV5-1, with D perhaps matching TRBD1 (6 bases). Per germline, CDR1 SGHRS and CDR2 YFSETQ. The CDR3 runs to 15 residues. V dropped 0 bases and J dropped 5 bases, with 14 bases sitting between them. CDR3 amino acids: CASSLGPGATETQYF. CDR3 in DNA: TGCGCCAGCAGCTTGGGTCCAGGGGCGACGGAGACCCAGTACTTC. Full variable domain (rest looked up from reference TRBV5-1 and TRBJ2-5): KAGVTQTPRYLIKTRGQQVTLSCSPISGHRSVSWYQQTPGQGLQFLFEYFSETQRNKGNFPGRFSGRQFSNSRSEMNVSTLELGDSALYLCASSLGPGATETQYFGPGTRLLVL.

This clone was counted between two and nine times. The gene calls are TRBV5-4 and TRBJ2-7; TRBD2 matches at 11 bases. In germline, CDR1 is SGHNT, CDR2 YYREEE (reference sequence). Trimming cost V 4 bases and J 0 bases; bases outside gene matches: 9. This CDR3 spans 17 amino acids. CDR3 in amino acids: CASSQKTLAGVSYEQYF. The CDR3 region has the DNA TGTGCCAGCAGCCAGAAAACACTAGCGGGAGTCTCCTACGAGCAGTACTTC.

The rearrangement uses TRBV7-2 and TRBJ2-7, with 8 bases that match TRBD1. This CDR3 contains 18 residues. Germline V gene lookup returns CDR1 SGHTA and CDR2 FQGNSA. V shed 6 bases and J 1 base; nucleotides not matched to a gene: 17. CDR3 protein: CASSSRGTGTGSSYEQYF. The CDR3 DNA reads as TGTGCCAGCAGTAGCCGAGGAACCGGGACAGGATCTTCCTACGAGCAGTACTTC.

The V and J genes are TRBV28 and TRBJ2-7, with D unresolved. This CDR3 has 15 amino acids. Trimming cost V 1 base and J 3 bases, with 13 bases left between them. Germline values: CDR1 MDHEN, CDR2 SYDVKM. DNA for the CDR3: TGTGCCAGCAGTTTATTGGCTAGAAGGTTCTACGAGCAGTACTTC. As protein: CASSLLARRFYEQYF.

The chain carries TRBV27 and TRBJ2-7; 7 nucleotides line up with TRBD1. V lost 4 bases and J lost 12; bases outside the gene matches: 9. The germline V gene encodes CDR1 MNHEY and CDR2 SMNVEV (reference sequence). The CDR3 is made up of 12 amino acids. DNA of the CDR3: TGTGCCAGCAGTTCTACAGGGGACGAAATGTACTTC. Encoded protein: CASSSTGDEMYF.

The chain has TRBV3-1 (or the pseudogene TRBV3-2) and TRBJ2-1, with a possible D match to TRBD1 (6 bases). Trimming left V 5 bases short and J 8 bases short, with 19 bases between. Germline CDR1 and CDR2: LGHDT and YNNKEL (reference sequence). The CDR3 contains 15 residues. In DNA form, the CDR3 reads TGTGCCAGCAGCGGACGATTTACAGGGATGCATGAGCAGTTCTTC. Translating it yields CASSGRFTGMHEQFF.

The sample holds many counts of this clone. The chain couples TRBV5-1 to TRBJ2-3, with D perhaps matching TRBD1 (6 bases). This CDR3 has 14 residues. Germline V gene sequence: CDR1 SGHRS, CDR2 YFSETQ. Between the trimmed V and J ends, which lost 5 bases and 0 bases, there was a span of 10 bases. The CDR3 coding sequence is TGCGCCAGCAGACAGGGCCATAGCACAGATACGCAGTATTTT. It translates to CASRQGHSTDTQYF.

The chain joins TRBV2 to TRBJ2-3, with D possibly TRBD2 on 5 matching bases. CDR3 size: 11 residues. V lost 9 bases and J 9 bases, leaving 13 bases between the germline ends. CDR1 and CDR2 (germline): SNHLY, FYNNEI. The CDR3: CASTGLVTQYF. CDR3 sequence (DNA): TGTGCCAGTACCGGACTGGTAACGCAGTATTTT.

The rearrangement uses TRBV3-1 (or the pseudogene TRBV3-2) and TRBJ2-7; 7 nucleotides agree with TRBD2. This CDR3 comprises 16 residues. V trimming: 0 bases; J trimming: 1 base; junction bases outside the gene matches: 6. Germline lookup yields CDR1 LGHDT and CDR2 YNNKEL (reference sequence). The CDR3 DNA sequence: TGTGCCAGCAGCCAAGATGCGGGAGAGGGGTCCTACGAGCAGTACTTC. Its protein product is CASSQDAGEGSYEQYF.

This rearrangement joins TRBV2 to TRBJ2-3, with TRBD2 identical over 11 bases. The CDR3 is 15 amino acids. V lost 6 bases, J lost 2 bases, and 4 bases stayed unmatched. In germline, CDR1 is SNHLY, CDR2 FYNNEI. This CDR3 is CASSRLAGITDTQYF. CDR3 in DNA: TGTGCCAGCAGCAGACTAGCGGGGATCACAGATACGCAGTATTTT.